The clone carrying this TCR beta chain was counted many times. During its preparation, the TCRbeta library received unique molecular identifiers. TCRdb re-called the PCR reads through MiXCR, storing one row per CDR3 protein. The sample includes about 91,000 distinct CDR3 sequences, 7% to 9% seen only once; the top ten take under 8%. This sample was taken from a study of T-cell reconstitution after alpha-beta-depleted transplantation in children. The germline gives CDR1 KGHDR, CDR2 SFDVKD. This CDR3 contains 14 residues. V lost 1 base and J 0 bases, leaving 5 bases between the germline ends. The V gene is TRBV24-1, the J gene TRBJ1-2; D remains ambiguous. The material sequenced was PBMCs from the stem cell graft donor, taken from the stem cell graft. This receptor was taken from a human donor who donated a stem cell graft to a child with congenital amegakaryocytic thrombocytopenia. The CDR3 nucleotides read TGTGCCACCAGTGATTTAGAGGCTAACTATGGCTACACCTTC. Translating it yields CATSDLEANYGYTF.